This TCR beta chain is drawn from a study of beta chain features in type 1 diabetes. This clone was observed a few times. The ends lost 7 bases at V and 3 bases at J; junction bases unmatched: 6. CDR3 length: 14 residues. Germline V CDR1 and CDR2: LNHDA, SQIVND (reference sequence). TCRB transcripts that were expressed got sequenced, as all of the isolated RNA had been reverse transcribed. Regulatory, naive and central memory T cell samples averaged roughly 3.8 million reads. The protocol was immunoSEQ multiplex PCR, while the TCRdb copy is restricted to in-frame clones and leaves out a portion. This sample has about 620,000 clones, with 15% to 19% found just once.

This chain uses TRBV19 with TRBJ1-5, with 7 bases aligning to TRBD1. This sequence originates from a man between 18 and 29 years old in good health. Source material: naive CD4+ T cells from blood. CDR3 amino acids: CASNKQGLNQPQHF. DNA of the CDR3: TGTGCCAGTAATAAACAGGGGCTCAATCAGCCCCAGCATTTT.